This entry lists 25 T cell receptor beta chains sequenced from one sample in a study of CD8 T cells in Susac syndrome. Random hexamers were used to reverse transcribe an amount of about 0.5 to 1 ug RNA. In TCRdb, the immunoSEQ multiplex PCR reads were re-called with MiXCR into one record per CDR3 protein. The repertoire includes about 240,000 distinct CDR3 sequences, about 96% of them detected once, and around 0.093% sits in the top ten. The material sequenced was CD4+ T cells from PBMCs. These receptor sequences come from a human donor with Susac syndrome.

This clonotype appeared once. The V call is TRBV5-1, the J call TRBJ1-2, with TRBD1 as a possible D gene (5 bases). The CDR3 length is 13 residues. The V and J ends lost 7 bases and 4 bases respectively, with 14 bases between them. Germline CDR1 reads SGHRS; CDR2 reads YFSETQ. This chain's CDR3 is CASAGSVLYGYTF. DNA for the CDR3: TGCGCCAGCGCAGGGTCCGTCCTCTATGGCTACACCTTC.

This sequence joins TRBV5-4 and TRBJ2-7, with TRBD2 matching 13 bases. J gave up 2 bases and V 4 bases, and 3 bases lay outside the gene matches. Germline values: CDR1 SGHNT, CDR2 YYREEE (reference sequence). This CDR3 is 15 amino acids long. The CDR3 nucleotides are TGTGCCAGCAGCCCGGGACTAGCGGGACCCTACGAGCAGTACTTC. This codes for CASSPGLAGPYEQYF.

This sequence joins TRBV30 and TRBJ1-1; D possibly corresponds to TRBD1 (5 bases). The CDR3 sequence is 15 residues long. Germline V gene data show CDR1 as GTSNPN and CDR2 as SVGIG (reference sequence). The V and J ends lost 3 bases and 3 bases respectively, with 17 bases between them. CDR3 protein: CAWRLTGRTDTEAFF. DNA of the CDR3: TGTGCCTGGAGGTTAACAGGCCGAACCGACACTGAAGCTTTCTTT.

The chain links TRBV2 to TRBJ2-1, with TRBD2 as a possible D gene (5 bases). The CDR3 consists of 11 residues. V shed 3 bases and J shed 15 bases, with 12 bases lying between them. CDR1 SNHLY and CDR2 FYNNEI come from the germline V gene. In nucleotides, the CDR3 is TGTGCCAGCAGTGAGTCGGCAGGAGGGTTCTTC. It codes for CASSESAGGFF.

The rearrangement links TRBV30 to TRBJ1-4; D remains unclear. The CDR3 has 15 amino acids. Between the trimmed V and J ends, which lost 0 bases and 7 bases, there was a span of 15 bases. Germline V gene sequence: CDR1 GTSNPN, CDR2 SVGIG (reference sequence). The CDR3, as DNA: TGTGCCTGGAGTGTACGGACTCATGGAAGTGAAAAACTGTTTTTT. It is translated as CAWSVRTHGSEKLFF.

This clonotype was recorded only once. V gene TRBV19 combines with J gene TRBJ1-2; D uncertain. The CDR3 runs 12 residues. Germline CDR1 is LNHDA and CDR2 is SQIVND (reference sequence). Trimming removed 3 bases at V and 8 bases at J, with 10 bases between. CDR3 region: CASSMWERGYTF. The CDR3, as DNA: TGTGCCAGTAGTATGTGGGAGAGAGGCTACACCTTC.

This clonotype was counted once. This chain connects TRBV28 to TRBJ2-2; D ambiguous. Between the trimmed V and J ends, which lost 6 bases and 5 bases, there was a span of 10 bases. The length of the CDR3 is 13 residues. CDR1 is MDHEN and CDR2 is SYDVKM in the germline V gene. CDR3 residues: CASREILTGELFF. Here the CDR3 DNA reads TGTGCCAGCAGGGAGATTCTAACCGGGGAGCTGTTTTTT. Full variable domain (rest looked up from reference TRBV28 and TRBJ2-2): DVKVTQSSRYLVKRTGEKVFLECVQDMDHENMFWYRQDPGLGLRLIYFSYDVKMKEKGDIPEGYSVSREKKERFSLILESASTNQTSMYLCASREILTGELFFGEGSRLTVL.

This chain uses TRBV27 with TRBJ2-6, with D possibly being TRBD2 (6 bases). With 5 bases removed from V and 2 bases from J, the gap between germline ends came to 10 bases. The CDR3 consists of 15 residues. The V gene's germline CDR1 is MNHEY and CDR2 SMNVEV (reference sequence). The CDR3 here is CASSHGRTGANVLTF. The CDR3 nucleotides read TGTGCCAGCAGTCATGGGAGGACTGGGGCCAACGTCCTGACTTTC.

The J gene is TRBJ2-7, the V gene TRBV28; the match to TRBD1 covers 9 bases. V shed 3 bases and J 5 bases; nucleotides not matched to a gene: 8. CDR3 length: 15 amino acids. CDR1 is MDHEN and CDR2 is SYDVKM in the germline V gene. The DNA of the CDR3 is TGTGCCAGCAGTTTTCAGGGACAGGGAGGTAACGAGCAGTACTTC. This sequence encodes CASSFQGQGGNEQYF.

The genes are TRBV28 and TRBJ2-3; a weak D match, TRBD1 (5 bases). The CDR3 contains 13 residues. V lost 11 bases, J lost 4 bases, and 16 bases lay in between. CDR1 is MDHEN, CDR2 SYDVKM, per germline. CDR3 sequence: CAAWGQGSDTQYF. In DNA form, the CDR3 reads TGTGCCGCATGGGGTCAGGGCTCAGATACGCAGTATTTT.

J is TRBJ1-2 and V is TRBV30; 7 bases line up with TRBD1. The CDR3 has 13 residues. Germline V gene sequence: CDR1 GTSNPN, CDR2 SVGIG (reference sequence). The V gene end was trimmed by 4 bases and the J gene end by 0 bases; junction bases not matched to a gene: 2. DNA for the CDR3: TGTGCCTGGACGGGACAGCCTAACTATGGCTACACCTTC. Its translation is CAWTGQPNYGYTF.

V is TRBV29-1 and J is TRBJ2-4; D possibly uses TRBD1 or TRBD2 (5 bases each). This CDR3 is 13 amino acids long. V lost 1 base to trimming and J lost 10 bases, with 14 bases between them. The germline V gene has CDR1 SQVTM and CDR2 ANQGSEA. In DNA form, the CDR3 reads TGCAGCGTTGAAGTTCCGGGACCGTTGATTCAGTACTTC. This codes for CSVEVPGPLIQYF. The full variable domain, its missing parts supplied by reference TRBV29-1 and TRBJ2-4, is SAVISQKPSRDICQRGTSLTIQCQVDSQVTMMFWYRQQPGQSLTLIATANQGSEATYESGFVIDKFPISRPNLTFSTLTVSNMSPEDSSIYLCSVEVPGPLIQYFGAGTRLSVL.

On this clonotype itself: The junction shows a germline mismatch at one end, possibly a read error. The chain couples TRBV11-2 to TRBJ2-7, with D perhaps being TRBD1 or TRBD2 (5 bases each). This CDR3 is built from 15 residues. The germline CDR1 and CDR2 sequences are SGHAT and FQNNGV. The CDR3 region has the DNA TGTGCCAGCAGCTCGGGTGGGACCGTAGTCCCGGCCGTCGATTTC. Its translation: CASSSGGTVVPAVDF.

This clonotype was detected once. This chain joins TRBV27 and TRBJ2-5; D not resolved. V shed 4 bases and J shed 2 bases, with 11 bases lying between them. In germline, CDR1 is MNHEY, CDR2 SMNVEV (reference sequence). The CDR3 length is 14 residues. The CDR3 DNA is TGTGCCAGCAGTTCCAGACTGTATCAAGAGACCCAGTACTTC. This gives the protein CASSSRLYQETQYF.

This CDR3 reads CASSFPPLASGHNEQFF. The CDR3 DNA reads as TGTGCCAGCAGCTTTCCCCCCCTGGCTAGCGGCCACAATGAGCAGTTCTTC. This sequence joins TRBV7-9 and TRBJ2-1, with TRBD2 identical over 7 bases. The germline V gene has CDR1 SEHNR and CDR2 FQNEAQ (reference sequence). This CDR3 is 17 amino acids long. Germline trimming cut 3 bases from V and 5 bases from J; bases unmatched to any gene: 13.

The rearrangement uses TRBV20-1 and TRBJ2-1; the match to TRBD2 covers 9 bases. The germline V gene encodes CDR1 DFQATT and CDR2 SNEGSKA (reference sequence). The CDR3 consists of 15 residues. Losses at the gene ends were 6 bases for V and 6 bases for J; bases not matched to a gene: 12. CDR3 DNA: TGCAGTGCCCAGTGGGTAGCGGGAGAAGTCAATGAGCAGTTCTTC. Protein product: CSAQWVAGEVNEQFF.

The chain carries TRBV27 and TRBJ2-1, with 11 bases fitting TRBD2. The junction had 15 bases not matched to a gene; V was cut back by 3 bases and J by 8 bases. CDR3 size: 18 residues. Germline CDR1 reads MNHEY; CDR2 reads SMNVEV (reference sequence). Written as DNA, the CDR3 is TGTGCCAGCAGTTTTTTAACCCAAACTAGCGGGAGTGGCGATGAGCAGTTCTTC. Encoded protein: CASSFLTQTSGSGDEQFF.

V and J are TRBV11-2 and TRBJ1-1; D is ambiguous. With 11 bases removed from V and 3 bases from J, the gap between germline ends came to 16 bases. Germline lookup yields CDR1 SGHAT and CDR2 FQNNGV. This CDR3 region has 13 residues. CDR3 DNA: TGTGCCCCAAAGGCCCCAGGATACACTGAAGCTTTCTTT. Amino acid sequence: CAPKAPGYTEAFF.

This clonotype was picked up one time. The chain carries TRBV24-1 and TRBJ2-1; D possibly uses TRBD1 or TRBD2 (5 bases each). This CDR3 contains 15 residues. CDR1 KGHDR and CDR2 SFDVKD come from the germline V gene. The V and J ends lost 4 bases and 5 bases respectively, with 14 bases between them. CDR3 amino acids: CATSDPRGYNNEQFF. The CDR3 DNA is TGTGCCACCAGTGACCCACGGGGCTACAACAATGAGCAGTTCTTC.

The chain employs TRBV29-1 and TRBJ2-1, with D maybe TRBD2 (6 bases). Germline V gene sequence: CDR1 SQVTM, CDR2 ANQGSEA. This CDR3 has 15 residues. V shed 0 bases and J shed 6 bases, with 15 bases lying between them. CDR3 residues: CSVEDAGLSTNEQFF. CDR3 bases: TGCAGCGTTGAAGACGCGGGACTGTCAACCAATGAGCAGTTCTTC.

This chain connects TRBV24-1 to TRBJ2-1; D remains ambiguous. Trimming took off 3 bases at V and 11 bases at J, with 19 bases between the two ends. Germline CDR1 and CDR2: KGHDR and SFDVKD. The CDR3 runs to 15 residues. CDR3 sequence reads: CATSDGSQAFDKQFF. The CDR3 DNA follows: TGTGCCACCAGTGATGGAAGCCAAGCCTTTGACAAGCAGTTCTTC.

The J gene is TRBJ2-5, the V gene TRBV5-4; either TRBD1 or TRBD2 may supply D (6 bases each). The V and J ends lost 2 bases and 5 bases respectively, with 16 bases between them. The CDR3 loop spans 15 amino acids. The germline gives CDR1 SGHNT, CDR2 YYREEE (reference sequence). The CDR3 DNA follows: TGTGCCAGCAGCTTCCCCGGAGAAGGGGGGGAGACCCAGTACTTC. Protein: CASSFPGEGGETQYF.

The V call is TRBV20-1, the J call TRBJ1-4; TRBD1 is a possible D gene (5 bases). Germline-derived CDR1 and CDR2 are DFQATT and SNEGSKA (reference sequence). V was cut by 0 bases and J by 4 bases, with 12 bases left in between. The CDR3 extends over 15 amino acids. CDR3 coding DNA: TGCAGTGCTAGAGACCCGGGACGGAGTAATGAAAAACTGTTTTTT. Amino acids: CSARDPGRSNEKLFF.

The chain couples TRBV3-1 to TRBJ2-7, with 10 positions matching TRBD2. Germline CDR1 is LGHDT and CDR2 is YNNKEL (reference sequence). V trimming: 4 bases; J trimming: 0 bases; junction bases outside the gene matches: 6. The CDR3 is 16 amino acids. CDR3 residues: CASSLPAGGTSYEQYF. The CDR3, as DNA: TGTGCCAGCAGCCTCCCAGCGGGAGGGACCTCCTACGAGCAGTACTTC.

V usage is TRBV5-1 and J usage is TRBJ2-1; D gene uncertain. Trimming shortened V by 1 base and J by 4 bases, and 15 bases separated the two germline ends. The germline V gene encodes CDR1 SGHRS and CDR2 YFSETQ. This CDR3 spans 16 amino acids. In DNA, the CDR3 is TGCGCCAGCAGCTTGTTGGGTGCGGAACATTACAATGAGCAGTTCTTC. Translating it yields CASSLLGAEHYNEQFF.